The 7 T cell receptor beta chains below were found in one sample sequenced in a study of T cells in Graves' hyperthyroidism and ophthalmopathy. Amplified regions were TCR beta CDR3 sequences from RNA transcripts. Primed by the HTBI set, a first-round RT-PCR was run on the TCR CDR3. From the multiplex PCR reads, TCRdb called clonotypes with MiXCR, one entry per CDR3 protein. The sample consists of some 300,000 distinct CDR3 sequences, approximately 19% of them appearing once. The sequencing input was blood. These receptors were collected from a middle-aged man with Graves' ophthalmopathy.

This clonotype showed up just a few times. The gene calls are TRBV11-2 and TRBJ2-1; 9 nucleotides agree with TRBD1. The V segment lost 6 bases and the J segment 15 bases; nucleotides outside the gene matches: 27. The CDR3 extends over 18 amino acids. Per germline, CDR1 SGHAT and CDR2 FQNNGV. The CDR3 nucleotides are TGTGCCAGCAGTTCTTTAGGGGAAGGGACAGGGTTGGGGTCTCGGCTGTTCTTC. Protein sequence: CASSSLGEGTGLGSRLFF.

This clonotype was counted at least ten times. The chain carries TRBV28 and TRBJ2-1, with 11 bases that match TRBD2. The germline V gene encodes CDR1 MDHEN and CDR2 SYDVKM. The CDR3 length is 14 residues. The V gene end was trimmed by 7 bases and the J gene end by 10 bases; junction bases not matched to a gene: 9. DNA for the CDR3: TGTGCCAGCAAAAGGGAAACTAGCGGGGGAGAGCAGTTCTTC. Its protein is CASKRETSGGEQFF.

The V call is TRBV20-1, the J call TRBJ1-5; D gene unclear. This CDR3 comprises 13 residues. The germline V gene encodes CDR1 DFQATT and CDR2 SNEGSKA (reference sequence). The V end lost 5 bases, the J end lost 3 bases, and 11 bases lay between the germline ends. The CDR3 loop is CSAPHKYNQPQHF. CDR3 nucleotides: TGCAGTGCTCCTCACAAGTACAATCAGCCCCAGCATTTT.

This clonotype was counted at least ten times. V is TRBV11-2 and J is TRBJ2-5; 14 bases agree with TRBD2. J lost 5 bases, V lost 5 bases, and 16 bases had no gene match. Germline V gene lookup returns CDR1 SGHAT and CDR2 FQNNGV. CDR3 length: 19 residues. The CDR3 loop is CASSASGTSGRTLSETQYF. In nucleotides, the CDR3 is TGTGCCAGCAGCGCTTCCGGGACTAGCGGGAGAACTCTGTCGGAGACCCAGTACTTC. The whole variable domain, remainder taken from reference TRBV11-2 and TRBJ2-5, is EAGVAQSPRYKIIEKRQSVAFWCNPISGHATLYWYQQILGQGPKLLIQFQNNGVVDDSQLPKDRFSAERLKGVDSTLKIQPAKLEDSAVYLCASSASGTSGRTLSETQYFGPGTRLLVL.

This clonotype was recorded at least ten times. CDR3 nucleotides: TGTGCCTGGAGCACGGGAGAAGAGACCCAGTACTTC. It specifies CAWSTGEETQYF. The chain couples TRBV30 to TRBJ2-5; D is perhaps TRBD2 (6 bases). V lost 3 bases and J lost 3, with 8 bases in between. Looked up from germline, CDR1 is GTSNPN and CDR2 is SVGIG (reference sequence). CDR3 length: 12 amino acids.

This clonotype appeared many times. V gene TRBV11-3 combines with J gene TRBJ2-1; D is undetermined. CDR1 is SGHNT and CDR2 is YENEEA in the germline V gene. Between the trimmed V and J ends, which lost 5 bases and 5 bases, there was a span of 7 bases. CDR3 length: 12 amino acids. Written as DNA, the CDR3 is TGTGCCAGCAGCCCCCAGAACAATGAGCAGTTCTTC. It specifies CASSPQNNEQFF.

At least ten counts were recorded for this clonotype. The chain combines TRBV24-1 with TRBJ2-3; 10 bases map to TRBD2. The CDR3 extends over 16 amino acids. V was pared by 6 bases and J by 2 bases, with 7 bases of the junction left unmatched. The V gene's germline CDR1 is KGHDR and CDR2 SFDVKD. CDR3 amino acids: CATSRSGRGDTDTQYF. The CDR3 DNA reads TGTGCCACCAGTCGCAGCGGGAGGGGAGACACAGATACGCAGTATTTT.